This passage covers 18 T cell receptor beta chains from one sample sequenced in a study of T cells expressing NK-cell markers. No DNA is given; TCRdb re-called the 5' RACE reads and lists each CDR3 protein once. The sample includes 120,000 to 150,000 distinct CDR3 sequences. Material: blood T cells: a sorted CD56 or NKG2C T cell subset, CD4+ or CD8+ T cells, or bulk PBMC T cells (not recorded which). Source of these receptors: a young man in good health.

The chain uses TRBV12-3 or TRBV12-4 and TRBJ2-1; TCRdb's assignment of TRBD2 cannot be checked, as there is no DNA. The CDR3 extends over 17 amino acids. The CDR3 here is CASSFWATSGPYNEQFF.

The J gene is TRBJ2-1, the V gene TRBV6-4; TCRdb outputs TRBD1, but without DNA this stays unchecked. There are 14 residues in the CDR3. The V gene's germline CDR1 is MRHNA and CDR2 SNTAGT. Here the CDR3 reads CASSESGIWNEQFF.

This sequence joins TRBV12-3 or TRBV12-4 and TRBJ2-5; the D gene TCRdb calls, TRBD2, cannot be checked with no DNA. CDR3 length: 14 amino acids. The chain's CDR3 is CASSRTSGSETQYF.

The chain employs TRBV30 and TRBJ2-6; the TRBD2 assignment by TCRdb is unverifiable without DNA. The CDR3 spans 12 residues. Germline lookup yields CDR1 GTSNPN and CDR2 SVGIG (reference sequence). The CDR3 loop is CAWRGTDNVLTF. Drawing the rest from reference TRBV30 and TRBJ2-6, the complete variable domain is SQTIHQWPATLVQPVGSPLSLECTVEGTSNPNLYWYRQAAGRGLQLLFYSVGIGQISSEVPQNLSASRPQDRQFILSSKKLLLSDSGFYLCAWRGTDNVLTFGAGSRLTVL.

The CDR3 loop is CASSQEGGLDTEAFF. This chain connects TRBV4-1 to TRBJ1-1; TCRdb picks TRBD1, but there is no DNA to check that call. This CDR3 spans 15 amino acids. Germline V gene sequence: CDR1 MGHRA, CDR2 YSYEKL.

CDR3 in amino acids: CASSQASSGVYNEQFF. J is TRBJ2-1 and V is TRBV14; the TCRdb call, TRBD2, lacks DNA for checking. Germline CDR1 and CDR2: SGHDN and FVKESK. CDR3 length: 16 residues. Complete variable domain (other parts from reference TRBV14 and TRBJ2-1): EAGVTQFPSHSVIEKGQTVTLRCDPISGHDNLYWYRRVMGKEIKFLLHFVKESKQDESGMPNNRFLAERTGGTYSTLKVQPAELEDSGVYFCASSQASSGVYNEQFFGPGTRLTVL.

The rearrangement uses TRBV6-2 or TRBV6-3 and TRBJ2-2; TCRdb designates TRBD2, a call that cannot be tested without DNA. The CDR3 extends over 19 amino acids. Germline CDR1 MNHEY, CDR2 SVGEGT. The CDR3 spells CASSSPPGLAGANTGELFF.

The V call is TRBV29-1, the J call TRBJ2-3; TCRdb's assignment of TRBD2 cannot be checked, as there is no DNA. This CDR3 is built from 14 residues. CDR1 and CDR2 (germline): SQVTM, ANQGSEA. CDR3 in amino acids: CSVLTSGSPDTQYF.

The chain combines TRBV19 with TRBJ1-4; TCRdb names TRBD1, which stays unverified in the absence of DNA. The CDR3 consists of 14 residues. Germline lookup yields CDR1 LNHDA and CDR2 SQIVND (reference sequence). The CDR3 reads CASSTTGAGEKLFF.

The gene calls are TRBV6-5 and TRBJ2-3; TCRdb calls TRBD1, which cannot be checked without DNA. This CDR3 region has 13 residues. CDR1 MNHEY and CDR2 SVGAGI come from the germline V gene. CDR3 protein: CASSFTGTDTQYF.

This chain connects TRBV12-3 or TRBV12-4 to TRBJ2-7; TCRdb's D call of TRBD2 is untestable without DNA. This CDR3 has 15 residues. The CDR3 spells CASRPGREASYEQYF.

The V call is TRBV10-3, the J call TRBJ2-6. This CDR3 region has 18 residues. CDR1 is ENHRY, CDR2 SYGVKD, per germline. The CDR3 region is CAISIEAPRGDGANVLTF.

This chain uses TRBV6-5 with TRBJ2-1; TCRdb's assignment of TRBD2 cannot be checked, as there is no DNA. There are 17 residues in the CDR3. CDR1 and CDR2 from the germline V gene are MNHEY and SVGAGI. The CDR3 reads CASSYTQGTSGTYEQFF.

The J gene is TRBJ2-7, the V gene TRBV20-1. Germline V gives CDR1 DFQATT, CDR2 SNEGSKA (reference sequence). The CDR3 spans 13 residues. CDR3 protein: CSARERGSYEQYF.

This rearrangement joins TRBV12-3 or TRBV12-4 to TRBJ2-5; TCRdb's D call, TRBD1, is unchecked because there is no DNA. This CDR3 has 16 residues. CDR3: CASSFPETGLRETQYF.

The chain links TRBV20-1 to TRBJ1-3. Per the germline V gene, CDR1 is DFQATT and CDR2 is SNEGSKA (reference sequence). The CDR3 is 16 residues long. This CDR3 is CSASEAGLNSGNTIYF.

The rearrangement joins TRBV14 to TRBJ2-7; without DNA, the TCRdb call of TRBD2 cannot be checked. Looked up from germline, CDR1 is SGHDN and CDR2 is FVKESK. CDR3 size: 13 residues. The CDR3 sequence: CASSQGRAYEQYF.

The chain carries TRBV30 and TRBJ1-3; the TRBD1 assignment by TCRdb is unverifiable without DNA. CDR3 size: 13 residues. The germline CDR1 and CDR2 sequences are GTSNPN and SVGIG (reference sequence). The CDR3 reads CAWIPGQGNTIYF.